The 26 T cell receptor beta chains below were found in one sample sequenced in a study of Graves' ophthalmopathy and Graves' hyperthyroidism (dated by TCRdb to between 2018 and 2020). Reads for this sample came from an Illumina HiSeq 2000. TCR beta CDR3 regions were amplified from RNA transcripts for repertoire sequencing. The first round was an RT-PCR using HTBI primers with the Qiagen OneStep RT-PCR kit, and this first round was followed by a second-round multiplex PCR, then size selection and purification. The public sequencing data were trimmed at Q25 with fastp and processed into clonotypes with MiXCR by TCRdb, which kept only in-frame beta chains. Rows with one shared CDR3 protein collapse into an entry with the most common genes and DNA. The sample includes some 350,000 distinct CDR3 sequences, with about a sixth observed a single time. 2.4% of the sample lies in the top ten. Material: peripheral blood. The receptor source for this set is an adult woman with stable Graves' hyperthyroidism.

This clonotype was recorded at least ten times. This chain uses TRBV6-5 with TRBJ2-2, with D tentatively TRBD1 (6 bases). V lost 0 bases and J lost 5, with 13 bases in between. The CDR3 runs 16 residues. Per the germline V gene, CDR1 is MNHEY and CDR2 is SVGAGI. DNA for the CDR3: TGTGCCAGCAGTTACTCGAGTAACAGGGTAACCGGGGAGCTGTTTTTT. Translating it yields CASSYSSNRVTGELFF.

The chain employs TRBV18 and TRBJ1-1; D is uncertain. The CDR3 consists of 12 residues. Germline loops: CDR1 KGHSH, CDR2 LQKENI. V was cut by 3 bases and J by 7 bases, with 9 bases left in between. The DNA of the CDR3 is TGTGCCAGCTCACCTATACCCGGTGAAGCTTTCTTT. It specifies CASSPIPGEAFF.

This clonotype was found many times. V usage is TRBV4-3 and J usage is TRBJ1-3; the D is unclear. V shed 1 base and J shed 2 bases, with 12 bases lying between them. The CDR3 has 16 amino acids. Germline V gives CDR1 LGHNA, CDR2 YSLEER. The CDR3 loop reads CASSQGARATGNTIYF. The CDR3 DNA reads as TGCGCCAGCAGCCAAGGGGCGAGGGCAACTGGAAACACCATATATTTT.

This clonotype was seen ten or more times. The rearrangement links TRBV4-1 to TRBJ2-2; D unclear. Germline V gives CDR1 MGHRA, CDR2 YSYEKL. This CDR3 comprises 15 residues. Trimming removed 1 base at V and 4 bases at J, with 10 bases between. CDR3 sequence reads: CASSQVSGFTGELFF. The CDR3 coding sequence is TGCGCCAGCAGCCAAGTTTCAGGATTCACCGGGGAGCTGTTTTTT.

This clonotype was recorded many times. This rearrangement joins TRBV4-1 to TRBJ1-1, with a weak D call TRBD1 (5 bases). CDR3 size: 17 residues. Trimming left V 0 bases short and J 6 bases short, with 20 bases between. Germline V CDR1 and CDR2: MGHRA, YSYEKL. CDR3 sequence reads: CASSQDIVLRGWAEAFF. In nucleotides, the CDR3 is TGCGCCAGCAGCCAAGATATAGTATTACGGGGGTGGGCTGAAGCTTTCTTT.

This chain connects TRBV7-6 to TRBJ1-1, with D uncertain. Germline CDR1 is SGHVS and CDR2 is FNYEAQ. CDR3 length: 13 amino acids. Deletions cut 5 bases from V and 7 bases from J, with 14 bases between. The CDR3 sequence: CASSAIQTREAFF. The CDR3 DNA sequence: TGTGCCAGCAGCGCGATACAAACCCGTGAAGCTTTCTTT.

This clonotype was observed at least ten times. This chain links TRBV29-1 with TRBJ2-5, with 9 nucleotides matching TRBD2. The CDR3 is 14 amino acids. The trim removed 3 bases at V and 4 bases at J, leaving 6 bases unmatched. Germline CDR1 SQVTM, CDR2 ANQGSEA. In DNA form, the CDR3 reads TGCAGCGTTGAGGTAGCGGGAGCGGCAGAGACCCAGTACTTC. This codes for CSVEVAGAAETQYF.

This clonotype was recorded a few times. The chain links TRBV6-1 to TRBJ2-3, with TRBD2 as a possible D gene (6 bases). Germline CDR1 is MNHNS and CDR2 is SASEGT. CDR3 length: 14 residues. Between the trimmed V and J ends, which lost 5 bases and 5 bases, there was a span of 14 bases. The CDR3 is CASSPGGSRDTQYF. CDR3 bases: TGTGCCAGCAGTCCCGGAGGGAGTAGAGATACGCAGTATTTT.

This clonotype was found many times. The chain employs TRBV7-3 and TRBJ2-5; 7 bases match TRBD2. This CDR3 has 17 amino acids. V shed 4 bases and J 2 bases; nucleotides not matched to a gene: 13. Looked up from germline, CDR1 is SGHTA and CDR2 is FQGTGA. CDR3 sequence (DNA): TGTGCCAGCAGCTACACCTCACGGGAGGCACCTCAAGAGACCCAGTACTTC. It translates to CASSYTSREAPQETQYF.

This clonotype was counted at least ten times. V is TRBV12-3 or TRBV12-4 and J is TRBJ2-7; 9 nucleotides line up with TRBD2. The CDR3 length is 15 residues. Losses at the gene ends were 2 bases for V and 4 bases for J; bases not matched to a gene: 6. The CDR3 nucleotides read TGTGCCAGCAGTTTATCGGCTAGCGGGAAATACGAGCAGTACTTC. Protein product: CASSLSASGKYEQYF.

This clonotype turned up a few times. The chain couples TRBV12-3 or TRBV12-4 to TRBJ2-5; D is perhaps TRBD1 (6 bases). Trimming pared 8 bases from V and 1 base from J, leaving 14 bases between. This CDR3 is 14 amino acids long. DNA of the CDR3: TGTGCCAGCGGGGGCCGCGCGGTCCAAGAGACCCAGTACTTC. Amino acids: CASGGRAVQETQYF.

In its sample, this clonotype was seen many times. The rearrangement links TRBV29-1 to TRBJ1-5, with 7 bases identical to TRBD1. CDR1 is SQVTM and CDR2 is ANQGSEA in the germline V gene. Germline trimming cut 3 bases from V and 7 bases from J; bases unmatched to any gene: 6. The length of the CDR3 is 13 residues. The CDR3 sequence is CSVETGNGQPQHF. The CDR3 nucleotides read TGCAGCGTTGAGACAGGGAATGGGCAGCCCCAGCATTTT. The whole variable domain, remainder taken from reference TRBV29-1 and TRBJ1-5, is SAVISQKPSRDICQRGTSLTIQCQVDSQVTMMFWYRQQPGQSLTLIATANQGSEATYESGFVIDKFPISRPNLTFSTLTVSNMSPEDSSIYLCSVETGNGQPQHFGDGTRLSIL.

V usage is TRBV7-2 and J usage is TRBJ1-2; 8 bases align to TRBD1. The V gene's germline CDR1 is SGHTA and CDR2 FQGNSA. This CDR3 has 17 amino acids. Germline trimming cut 5 bases from V and 0 bases from J; bases unmatched to any gene: 11. CDR3 DNA sequence: TGTGCCAGCAGCCTCCGGGACAGGCCCTACTCTAACTATGGCTACACCTTC. This translates into CASSLRDRPYSNYGYTF. Supplemented by reference TRBV7-2 and TRBJ1-2, the full variable domain reads GAGVSQSPSNKVTEKGKDVELRCDPISGHTALYWYRQSLGQGLEFLIYFQGNSAPDKSGLPSDRFSAERTGGSVSTLTIQRTQQEDSAVYLCASSLRDRPYSNYGYTFGSGTRLTVV.

Many counts were recorded for this clonotype. The V gene is TRBV28, the J gene TRBJ2-7; 9 bases align to TRBD1. V dropped 7 bases and J dropped 2; count of bases not matched to a gene: 6. This CDR3 spans 14 amino acids. Germline-derived CDR1 and CDR2 are MDHEN and SYDVKM. Here the CDR3 reads CASTRGDRAYEQYF. The CDR3 DNA follows: TGTGCCAGCACCCGGGGGGACAGGGCCTACGAGCAGTACTTC.

Remarks on this clonotype: Here the CDR3 omits its conserved ending phenylalanine or tryptophan, so a read error is the likely source. The chain recombines TRBV28 with TRBJ1-1; 9 nucleotides align to TRBD1. Per germline, CDR1 MDHEN and CDR2 SYDVKM. This CDR3 has 15 residues. V lost 7 bases, J lost 4 bases, and 10 bases stayed unmatched. The CDR3 DNA follows: TGTGCCAGCACAACGACAGGGGGACTTGGCACTGAAGCTTTCCTT. It codes for CASTTTGGLGTEAFL.

This clonotype was picked up many times. This chain links TRBV12-3 or TRBV12-4 with TRBJ1-1; D is perhaps TRBD1 (5 bases). V was shortened by 6 bases and J by 7 bases, with 15 bases between the two germline ends. The CDR3 contains 13 residues. CDR3 sequence reads: CASSTGQILEAFF. CDR3 DNA: TGTGCCAGCAGCACAGGCCAGATCCTTGAAGCTTTCTTT.

The table lists this clonotype with many counts. The chain has TRBV3-1 and TRBJ2-2; 13 nucleotides agree with TRBD2. From germline, CDR1 is LGHDT and CDR2 YNNKEL (reference sequence). Losses at the gene ends were 6 bases for V and 14 bases for J; bases not matched to a gene: 12. This CDR3 is built from 15 residues. This chain's CDR3 is CASSPSGLAGEGLFF. The CDR3 nucleotides are TGTGCCAGCAGTCCATCCGGACTAGCGGGAGAAGGTCTGTTTTTT.

Worth noting for this clonotype: One base away lies a much larger clone, so this may be a sequencing read error. This CDR3 reads CASSLGLAGGVQETQYF. CDR3 nucleotides: TGTGCCAGCAGCTTAGGGCTAGCGGGAGGAGTCCAAGAGACCCAGTACTTC. The V and J genes are TRBV7-6 and TRBJ2-5; 11 bases are a match to TRBD2. Germline V gives CDR1 SGHVS, CDR2 FNYEAQ. The CDR3 sequence is 17 residues long. The V gene end was trimmed by 1 base and the J gene end by 1 base; junction bases not matched to a gene: 5.

This sequence joins TRBV11-2 and TRBJ2-3; maybe TRBD2 (5 bases). The CDR3 is 17 amino acids. Looked up from germline, CDR1 is SGHAT and CDR2 is FQNNGV. Trimming stripped 4 bases from V and 0 bases from J, with 17 bases between. CDR3 nucleotides: TGTGCCAGCAGCTCCCGGGCGGGCGCCACTAGCACAGATACGCAGTATTTT. It codes for CASSSRAGATSTDTQYF.

The table lists this clonotype with many counts. This sequence joins TRBV12-3 or TRBV12-4 and TRBJ1-5; D possibly corresponds to TRBD1 (5 bases). CDR3 length: 13 amino acids. V was pared by 5 bases and J by 5 bases, with 10 bases between. The CDR3, as DNA: TGTGCCAGCAGTGCCGGGGGAGATCAGCCCCAGCATTTT. This codes for CASSAGGDQPQHF.

This clonotype was observed at least ten times. This chain uses TRBV28 with TRBJ2-7; TRBD1 agrees at 7 bases. The CDR3 covers 14 residues. Germline values: CDR1 MDHEN, CDR2 SYDVKM. V shed 5 bases, J shed 3 bases, and the junction held 7 bases outside the gene matches. The CDR3 reads CASSITGTDYEQYF. The CDR3 nucleotides read TGTGCCAGCAGTATTACCGGGACAGACTACGAGCAGTACTTC. Full variable domain (rest looked up from reference TRBV28 and TRBJ2-7): DVKVTQSSRYLVKRTGEKVFLECVQDMDHENMFWYRQDPGLGLRLIYFSYDVKMKEKGDIPEGYSVSREKKERFSLILESASTNQTSMYLCASSITGTDYEQYFGPGTRLTVT.

This clonotype appeared many times. The chain employs TRBV28 and TRBJ2-6; 8 bases fit TRBD1. With 9 bases clipped from V and 0 bases from J, the junction kept 13 bases outside the gene matches. From germline, CDR1 is MDHEN and CDR2 SYDVKM. The length of the CDR3 is 18 residues. The CDR3 DNA is TGTGCCAGTGAACCCCGACAGGGGACCAGCTCTGGGGCCAACGTCCTGACTTTC. Residues: CASEPRQGTSSGANVLTF.

This clonotype was counted only a few times. V and J are TRBV7-2 and TRBJ1-5; tentative D call: TRBD1 (6 bases). Trimming stripped 3 bases from V and 3 bases from J, with 24 bases between. Germline values: CDR1 SGHTA, CDR2 FQGNSA. CDR3 length equals 19 residues. The CDR3 DNA follows: TGTGCCAGCAGCTTGAGGGGGGGGGTCGGTCGCGGGACCAATCAGCCCCAGCATTTT. Its translation is CASSLRGGVGRGTNQPQHF. Variable domain in full (rest from reference TRBV7-2 and TRBJ1-5): GAGVSQSPSNKVTEKGKDVELRCDPISGHTALYWYRQSLGQGLEFLIYFQGNSAPDKSGLPSDRFSAERTGGSVSTLTIQRTQQEDSAVYLCASSLRGGVGRGTNQPQHFGDGTRLSIL.

This clonotype was recorded many times. The chain carries TRBV28 and TRBJ2-7; D possibly uses TRBD1 or TRBD2 (5 bases each). Germline CDR1 is MDHEN and CDR2 is SYDVKM. The CDR3 totals 13 residues. V lost 7 bases and J lost 12, with 22 bases in between. Written as DNA, the CDR3 is TGTGCCAGCACTTCCGGGACCGTAACCAGCCGGTACTTC. Its protein product is CASTSGTVTSRYF.

This clonotype came up many times. CDR3 region: CASSIQGGSNQPQHF. The CDR3 coding sequence is TGTGCCAGTAGTATTCAGGGTGGTAGCAATCAGCCCCAGCATTTT. This chain connects TRBV19 to TRBJ1-5; a weak D match, TRBD1 (5 bases). CDR1 and CDR2 (germline): LNHDA, SQIVND (reference sequence). The CDR3 covers 15 residues. V lost 3 bases and J lost 0, with 9 bases in between.

This clonotype was observed at least ten times. V gene TRBV12-3 or TRBV12-4 combines with J gene TRBJ2-5; a possible D gene is TRBD2 (7 bases). V lost 6 bases and J 4 bases, leaving 15 bases between the germline ends. There are 14 residues in the CDR3. DNA of the CDR3: TGTGCCAGCAGGGACGTAAGGGGGGGAGAGACCCAGTACTTC. It encodes CASRDVRGGETQYF.